This is a list of T cell receptor beta chains from one sample in a study of cytomegalovirus exposure and HLA in healthy donors. Data came from immunoSEQ multiplex PCR; TCRdb stores just in-frame clones and leaves some out. The sample shows 75,000 to 100,000 clones, roughly 74% of them seen only once. Sequencing input: PBMCs. The receptors were gathered from a female donor in good health and CMV-seropositive. CDR3s include the opening cysteine and the closing phenylalanine or tryptophan. A D gene is named only where the DNA matches it firmly. Expanded clones get a size class; other rows say once, few or many, or leave the size out.

TRBV30	few	TRBJ1-1	TRBD1	TGTGCCTGGGAGGACAGGAGGACTGAAGCTTTCTTT	CAWEDRRTEAFF
TRBV5-1	-	TRBJ1-1	-	TGCGCCAGCAGCCCCGGGTCAACAGGACTGAACACTGAAGCTTTCTTT	CASSPGSTGLNTEAFF
TRBV27	-	TRBJ1-1	TRBD1	TGTGCCAGCACCGACAGGGGAACCACTGAAGCTTTCTTT	CASTDRGTTEAFF
TRBV5-6	few	TRBJ1-4	-	TGTGCCAGCAGCTTCCAGTTCACTAATGAAAAACTGTTTTTT	CASSFQFTNEKLFF
TRBV6-5	few	TRBJ1-2	-	TGTGCCAGCAGGAAGGACTTTAATAACTATGGCTACACCTTC	CASRKDFNNYGYTF
TRBV6-5	few	TRBJ1-3	-	TGTGCCAGCAGTCCTGGGGGGTCCCGGGCCATATATTTT	CASSPGGSRAIYF
TRBV7-2	-	TRBJ2-3	-	TGTGCCAGCAGCTTAGTAGCGGCTAGCACAGATACGCAGTATTTT	CASSLVAASTDTQYF
TRBV28	few	TRBJ2-6	-	TGTGCCAGCAGACTCTCAGGGCCTGGGGCCAACGTCCTGACTTTC	CASRLSGPGANVLTF
TRBV19	-	TRBJ2-1	-	TGTGCCAGTGGGGCATCTGGATACAATGAGCAGTTCTTC	CASGASGYNEQFF
TRBV4-2	-	TRBJ2-7	TRBD1	TGTGCCAGCAGCCAAGCTAAGGGGACAGCTACTTACGAGCAGTACTTC	CASSQAKGTATYEQYF
TRBV7-2	-	TRBJ2-1	TRBD1	TGTGCCAGCAGCCCAGAGACAGGGGCCGGGTACAATGAGCAGTTCTTC	CASSPETGAGYNEQFF
TRBV25-1	-	TRBJ2-2	TRBD2	TGTGCCAGCAGGCCTTCTAGCGGTGTGACCGGGGAGCTGTTTTTT	CASRPSSGVTGELFF
TRBV2	-	TRBJ2-5	TRBD2	TGTGCCAGCAGTGAAGAGGGGGCTAGCGGGGGAGATGAGACCCAGTACTTC	CASSEEGASGGDETQYF
TRBV4-1	-	TRBJ1-2	-	TGCGCCAGCAGCCAAGATGGGCAGGGATGGAATGGCTACACCTTC	CASSQDGQGWNGYTF
TRBV29-1	-	TRBJ1-1	-	TGCAGCGTTACCAGGGGAAACACTGAAGCTTTCTTT	CSVTRGNTEAFF
TRBV4-3	-	TRBJ1-3	-	TGCGCCAGCAGCCAATCGGCGGTAATATCTGGAAACACCATATATTTT	CASSQSAVISGNTIYF
TRBV7-6	-	TRBJ2-7	TRBD2	TGTGCCAGCAGCTTAGGCTCCCTAGCGGGAGGGTACGAGCAGTACTTC	CASSLGSLAGGYEQYF
TRBV2	-	TRBJ1-5	-	TGTGCCAGCCAACCCGGGATAAACCCTCAACAGCCCCAGCATTTT	CASQPGINPQQPQHF
TRBV27	few	TRBJ1-1	-	TGTGCCAGCAGTTTCCGACGGGGCACTGAAGCTTTCTTT	CASSFRRGTEAFF
TRBV4-3	-	TRBJ1-3	-	TGCGCCAGCAGCTACGGACCCGGCCGGGAAAACACCATATATTTT	CASSYGPGRENTIYF
TRBV28	-	TRBJ1-5	TRBD1	TGTGCCAGCAGAACCCGGGACAGGGCTACCCAGCCCCAGCATTTT	CASRTRDRATQPQHF
TRBV11-3	-	TRBJ2-1	TRBD2	TGTGCCAGCAGCCAACGATCTACTAGCGGGAGGGCCCATGAGCAGTTCTTC	CASSQRSTSGRAHEQFF
TRBV29-1	-	TRBJ1-1	TRBD1	TGCAGCGTTGTAGGGGGCACAGGGTGGACTGAAGCTTTCTTT	CSVVGGTGWTEAFF
TRBV11-1	-	TRBJ2-3	TRBD2	TGTGCCAGCAGCACCATACTAGCGGGGTACACAGATACGCAGTATTTT	CASSTILAGYTDTQYF
TRBV2	-	TRBJ1-5	TRBD1	TGTGCCAGCAGTGAATCGCCAAGACAGGGGCCCGGATATAGCAATCAGCCCCAGCATTTT	CASSESPRQGPGYSNQPQHF
TRBV6-1	-	TRBJ2-3	TRBD1	TGTGCCAGCAGTGAGTTCCTGGGACAGGGGACAGATACGCAGTATTTT	CASSEFLGQGTDTQYF
TRBV5-1	-	TRBJ2-3	-	TGCGCCAGCAGCATGGGGGGGCGACCAGATACGCAGTATTTT	CASSMGGRPDTQYF
TRBV6-1	few	TRBJ2-5	TRBD2	TGTGCCAGCAGTGAGCAGACTAGCGGACAAGAGACCCAGTACTTC	CASSEQTSGQETQYF
TRBV29-1	-	TRBJ1-1	-	TGCAGCGTTGATGCGGGGAACACTGAAGCTTTCTTT	CSVDAGNTEAFF
TRBV11-3	-	TRBJ2-2	-	TGTGCCAGCAGCTTAGTGCCTAGGACCGGGGAGCTGTTTTTT	CASSLVPRTGELFF
TRBV10-3	-	TRBJ2-3	TRBD2	TGTGCCATCAGTGACCCTAGCGGCGGAACAGATACGCAGTATTTT	CAISDPSGGTDTQYF
TRBV18	-	TRBJ2-1	-	TGTGCCAGCTCACCCAAGGAGGGGCCCTACAATGAGCAGTTCTTC	CASSPKEGPYNEQFF
TRBV6-4	-	TRBJ2-5	-	TGTGCCAGCAGTAGCGGAGTTGGAGAGACCCAGTACTTC	CASSSGVGETQYF
TRBV10-3	few	TRBJ1-5	-	TGTGCCATCAGAGGCAGGGAAGACCAGCCCCAGCATTTT	CAIRGREDQPQHF
TRBV9	-	TRBJ2-2	TRBD1	TGTGCCAGCAGCGCTCGGGACAGGAACACCGGGGAGCTGTTTTTT	CASSARDRNTGELFF
TRBV9	-	TRBJ2-1	TRBD2	TGTGCCAGCAGCGTAGCGGGGGGGTACGATGAGCAGTTCTTC	CASSVAGGYDEQFF
TRBV29-1	-	TRBJ1-1	TRBD1	TGCAGCGTCGGGGACAGCAACACTGAAGCTTTCTTT	CSVGDSNTEAFF
TRBV5-1	-	TRBJ2-7	TRBD1	TGCGCCAGCAGCTTGGAGGGGGCCTCCTACGAGCAGTACTTC	CASSLEGASYEQYF
TRBV28	-	TRBJ1-1	TRBD1	TGTGCCAGCAGTACGCGACAGGGGAAAGCTTTCTTT	CASSTRQGKAFF
TRBV27	-	TRBJ2-7	TRBD1	TGTGCCAGCAGTTGGACAGGAAATATCTACGAGCAGTACTTC	CASSWTGNIYEQYF
TRBV7-2	-	TRBJ1-2	-	TGTGCCAGCAGCTTAGGGCGGCCGAATAACTATGGCTACACCTTC	CASSLGRPNNYGYTF